This T cell receptor (beta chain) was obtained from a study of T cells in Graves' hyperthyroidism and ophthalmopathy. RNA transcripts yielded amplified TCR beta CDR3 regions. The primer set for the first-round RT-PCR of the TCR CDR3 was HTBI. TCRdb fed the multiplex PCR reads into MiXCR, producing one record per CDR3 protein. The sample shows approximately 630,000 distinct CDR3 sequences, around 15% of them seen only once. This CDR3 is 11 amino acids long. Germline assignment: CDR1 MDHEN and CDR2 SYDVKM. The V end lost 5 bases, the J end lost 11 bases, and 10 bases lay between the germline ends. Whole-study results and caveats: Before onset, by a median of around six months, the model predicted ophthalmopathy.

Hyperthyroidism of Graves' type that showed no ophthalmopathy progression within 18 months was stable. Any patient presenting with uncontrolled infection, other autoimmune disease, pregnancy or lactation was left out. This clonotype was seen ten or more times. What it binds is not known. The J gene is TRBJ1-3, the V gene TRBV28; tentative D call: TRBD1 (5 bases). The sequenced sample was blood. This clonotype was obtained from a woman aged 25 to 39 with Graves' hyperthyroidism. The CDR3 DNA is TGTGCCAGCAGTACTTTCAGGGCCATATATTTT. Encoded protein: CASSTFRAIYF.